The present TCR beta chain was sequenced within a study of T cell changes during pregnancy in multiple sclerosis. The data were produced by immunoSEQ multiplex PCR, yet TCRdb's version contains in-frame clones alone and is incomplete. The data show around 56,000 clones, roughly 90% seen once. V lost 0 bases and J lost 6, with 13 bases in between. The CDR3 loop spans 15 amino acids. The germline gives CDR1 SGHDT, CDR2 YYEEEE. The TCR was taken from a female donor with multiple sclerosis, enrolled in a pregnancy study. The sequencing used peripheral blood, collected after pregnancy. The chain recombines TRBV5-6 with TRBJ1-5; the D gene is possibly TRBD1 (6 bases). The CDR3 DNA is TGTGCCAGCAGCTTGGGCGACAGGCCAGGTCAGCCCCAGCATTTT. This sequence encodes CASSLGDRPGQPQHF.